This is a list of T cell receptor beta chains from one sample in a study of glioma-infiltrating T cells after dendritic cell vaccination. Here immunoSEQ multiplex PCR was the method, and the copy in TCRdb shows in-frame clones only, minus some. Among around 96,000 clones listed, around three quarters were seen once. Source: blood, taken before dendritic cell vaccination. Receptor source: a human donor with glioblastoma. CDR3s include the opening cysteine and the closing phenylalanine or tryptophan. The D gene is left open where the match is weak. Expanded clones get a size class; other rows say once, few or many, or leave the size out.

CDR3,DNA,size,V,D,J
CASSPHQGIVEKLFF,TGTGCCAGCAGTCCTCACCAGGGGATAGTTGAAAAACTGTTTTTT,NA,TRBV27,NA,TRBJ1-4
CASSLSRGPYEQYF,TGTGCCAGCAGTTTATCCAGGGGACCCTACGAGCAGTACTTC,NA,TRBV27,NA,TRBJ2-7
CASSLWSPNYGYTF,TGTGCCAGCAGCTTGTGGAGCCCTAACTATGGCTACACCTTC,NA,TRBV5-6,NA,TRBJ1-2
CATSRDRVSNQPQHF,TGTGCCACCAGCAGAGACAGGGTGAGCAATCAGCCCCAGCATTTT,NA,TRBV15,NA,TRBJ1-5
CASSGDRYTEAFF,TGTGCCAGCAGCGGGGACAGATACACTGAAGCTTTCTTT,NA,TRBV6-1,TRBD1,TRBJ1-1
CAWRPQQGWGYTF,TGTGCCTGGAGGCCCCAGCAGGGTTGGGGCTACACCTTC,NA,TRBV30,NA,TRBJ1-2
CASSTQMGSSYEQYF,TGCGCCAGCAGCACTCAGATGGGGAGCTCCTACGAGCAGTACTTC,NA,TRBV5-1,NA,TRBJ2-7
CASSVGTSGTYNEQFF,TGTGCCAGCAGCGTAGGTACTAGCGGGACATACAATGAGCAGTTCTTC,NA,TRBV9,TRBD2,TRBJ2-1
CASSAGQDYGYTF,TGTGCCAGCAGCGCGGGACAGGACTATGGCTACACCTTC,NA,TRBV7-6,TRBD1,TRBJ1-2
CASSVRPITDTQYF,TGTGCCAGCAGTGTCCGCCCTATCACAGATACGCAGTATTTT,NA,TRBV27,NA,TRBJ2-3
CASSIEGLGGTEAFF,TGTGCCAGTAGTATTGAAGGTCTGGGGGGGACTGAAGCTTTCTTT,NA,TRBV19,NA,TRBJ1-1
CASSPFSSGQGAYEQYF,TGTGCCAGCTCACCATTTAGCTCGGGACAGGGAGCCTACGAGCAGTACTTC,NA,TRBV18,TRBD1,TRBJ2-7
CSASPIYEQYF,TGCAGTGCTAGTCCCATTTACGAGCAGTACTTC,NA,TRBV20-1,NA,TRBJ2-7
CASRRWARDYGYTF,TGCGCCAGTCGCAGGTGGGCGCGGGACTATGGCTACACCTTC,few,TRBV5-1,NA,TRBJ1-2
CASSHPLAGGGETQYF,TGCGCCAGCAGCCATCCCCTAGCGGGGGGGGGAGAGACCCAGTACTTC,NA,TRBV5-1,TRBD2,TRBJ2-5
CASSEGRHTEAFF,TGTGCCAGCAGTGAGGGGCGACACACTGAAGCTTTCTTT,NA,TRBV2,NA,TRBJ1-1
CASRDYPQRDGDTQYF,TGCGCCAGCAGGGACTACCCCCAACGAGATGGGGATACGCAGTATTTT,NA,TRBV10-1,NA,TRBJ2-3
CASSLVSEETQYF,TGCGCCAGCAGCTTGGTGAGCGAGGAGACCCAGTACTTC,NA,TRBV5-1,NA,TRBJ2-5
CASSRATGELFF,TGTGCCAGCAGCCGAGCGACCGGGGAGCTGTTTTTT,NA,TRBV6-5,NA,TRBJ2-2
CASSIQVHEKLFF,TGTGCCAGTAGTATCCAGGTTCACGAAAAACTGTTTTTT,NA,TRBV19,NA,TRBJ1-4
CASSFTPQETQYF,TGCGCCAGCAGCTTTACACCTCAAGAGACCCAGTACTTC,NA,TRBV5-1,NA,TRBJ2-5
CASSSGQGIGGEQYF,TGCGCCAGCAGCTCGGGACAGGGGATCGGTGGCGAGCAGTACTTC,once,TRBV5-1,TRBD1,TRBJ2-7
CASSFSGSGYEQYF,TGTGCCAGCAGCTTCAGCGGGAGCGGCTACGAGCAGTACTTC,NA,TRBV5-4,TRBD2,TRBJ2-7
CASRVQGALKPFF,TGTGCCAGCAGGGTCCAGGGGGCCTTAAAGCCTTTCTTT,NA,TRBV6-1,TRBD1,TRBJ1-1
CASSARPGQAYNEQFF,TGTGCCAGCAGCGCCCGCCCGGGACAGGCCTACAATGAGCAGTTCTTC,NA,TRBV9,TRBD1,TRBJ2-1
CASRLGGRDHGYTF,TGTGCCAGCAGACTCGGGGGGAGGGATCATGGCTACACCTTC,NA,TRBV9,NA,TRBJ1-2
CAWMQAGSYTF,TGTGCCTGGATGCAGGCGGGGAGCTACACCTTC,NA,TRBV30,NA,TRBJ1-2
CASSYSGEYTF,TGTGCCAGCAGTTACTCAGGGGAATACACCTTC,NA,TRBV6-5,NA,TRBJ1-2
CASSLLGQGHGYTF,TGTGCCAGCAGTTTACTAGGGCAGGGGCATGGCTACACCTTC,NA,TRBV28,NA,TRBJ1-2
CASSSLAGLDTEAFF,TGCGCCAGCAGCTCGCTTGCGGGGTTGGACACTGAAGCTTTCTTT,NA,TRBV5-1,NA,TRBJ1-1
CASSLRQATYEQYF,TGTGCCAGCAGCCTCCGACAGGCTACCTACGAGCAGTACTTC,NA,TRBV6-1,NA,TRBJ2-7